The 28 T cell receptor beta chains given below trace back to one sample, sequenced in a study of CD8 T cells in ankylosing spondylitis. TCRdb re-called the 5' RACE reads with MiXCR, one entry per CDR3 protein. Found here are about 150,000 distinct CDR3 sequences, about an eighth of them singletons; the top ten hold roughly 4.3%. Sequenced: blood, either unsorted or a sorted T cell fraction (not recorded which). These receptors were taken from a female donor with ankylosing spondylitis or in good health (not recorded which).

In its sample, this clonotype was seen a few times. This chain connects TRBV29-1 to TRBJ2-3; 7 nucleotides agree with TRBD1. The trim removed 7 bases at V and 2 bases at J, leaving 3 bases unmatched. Germline V gene lookup returns CDR1 SQVTM and CDR2 ANQGSEA. This CDR3 is built from 12 residues. The CDR3 loop reads CSDRGVTDTQYF. CDR3 coding DNA: TGCAGCGACAGGGGAGTCACAGATACGCAGTATTTT.

As to this clonotype: This may come from a read error, since a much larger clone is one base off. V is TRBV3-1 and J is TRBJ2-7; a possible D gene is TRBD2 (5 bases). Germline lookup yields CDR1 LGHDT and CDR2 YNNKEL (reference sequence). This CDR3 spans 16 amino acids. The V gene lost 4 bases and the J gene lost 3 bases, with 19 bases spanning the gap. In DNA, the CDR3 is TGTGCCAGCAGCCGCCTCGGAGAACTAGTGGGCTACGAGCAGTACTTC. This translates into CASSRLGELVGYEQYF.

This clonotype has ten or more counts. The chain is built from TRBV14 and TRBJ1-2; no clear D gene. This CDR3 is 12 amino acids long. The germline V and J ends were trimmed by 1 base and 5 bases, with 5 bases remaining between them. Germline CDR1 SGHDN, CDR2 FVKESK. CDR3 DNA sequence: TGTGCCAGCAGCCAAGCTGGGTATGGCTACACCTTC. The encoded protein is CASSQAGYGYTF.

Details on this clonotype: A much larger clone differs from this one at a single base, so this may be a read error. The rearrangement uses TRBV3-1 and TRBJ2-3, with TRBD2 matching 15 bases. The V gene end was trimmed by 3 bases and the J gene end by 3 bases; junction bases not matched to a gene: 13. This CDR3 has 20 residues. Germline V gives CDR1 LGHDT, CDR2 YNNKEL (reference sequence). CDR3 nucleotides: TGTGCCAGCAGCCACGGACTAGCGGGAGGGCGTAGTATGGTTACAGATACGCAGTATTTT. This gives the protein CASSHGLAGGRSMVTDTQYF.

This clonotype was detected only a few times. The CDR3 sequence: CSAIWESTDTQYF. CDR3 in DNA: TGCAGTGCTATTTGGGAGTCGACAGATACGCAGTATTTT. This chain connects TRBV20-1 to TRBJ2-3, with a weak D call TRBD2 (5 bases). The CDR3 extends over 13 amino acids. The V end lost 4 bases, the J end lost 3 bases, and 11 bases lay between the germline ends. Germline V gene lookup returns CDR1 DFQATT and CDR2 SNEGSKA (reference sequence).

This clonotype was observed at least ten times. The gene calls are TRBV5-1 and TRBJ2-1; TRBD2 aligns across 9 bases. The CDR3 is made up of 16 amino acids. With V trimmed by 2 bases and J by 3 bases, 6 bases remained unmatched. In germline, CDR1 is SGHRS, CDR2 YFSETQ. CDR3 protein: CASSFGGRAVYNEQFF. Written as DNA, the CDR3 is TGCGCCAGCAGCTTCGGCGGGAGGGCGGTCTACAATGAGCAGTTCTTC.

This clonotype appeared a few times. The chain combines TRBV10-3 with TRBJ2-1; D not certain. CDR3 size: 13 residues. Trimming pared 6 bases from V and 8 bases from J, leaving 14 bases between. CDR1 is ENHRY and CDR2 is SYGVKD in the germline V gene. This CDR3 is CAIRVDSRDEQFF. The CDR3 DNA is TGTGCCATCAGAGTAGACTCTCGCGATGAGCAGTTCTTC.

Details on this clonotype: A much larger clone lies one base from this, so it may be a read error. The J gene is TRBJ1-5, the V gene TRBV12-3 or TRBV12-4; D not resolved. The V end was cut by 11 bases, the J end by 4 bases, with 12 bases between. The CDR3 contains 12 residues. DNA for the CDR3: TGTGCCGGCCGGTTGGCAAATCAGCCCCAGCATTTT. Translated, it gives CAGRLANQPQHF.

The rearrangement links TRBV18 to TRBJ2-1; 12 positions agree with TRBD2. CDR3 length equals 14 residues. V lost 6 bases to trimming and J lost 5 bases; unmatched junction nucleotides: 2. From germline, CDR1 is KGHSH and CDR2 LQKENI. The CDR3 protein is CASSGLAGNNEQFF. For the CDR3, the DNA is TGTGCCAGCTCGGGACTAGCGGGCAACAATGAGCAGTTCTTC.

This clonotype occurred many times. The J gene is TRBJ2-4, the V gene TRBV5-1, with D maybe TRBD1 (5 bases). The CDR3 is 14 amino acids. V lost 1 base and J 9 bases, leaving 14 bases between the germline ends. CDR1 and CDR2 from the germline V gene are SGHRS and YFSETQ. The CDR3 nucleotides are TGCGCCAGCAGCTTGACCCAGGGAAATGGCATTCAGTACTTC. It specifies CASSLTQGNGIQYF.

The V call is TRBV2, the J call TRBJ2-3, with 7 positions matching TRBD1. This CDR3 comprises 18 residues. The germline CDR1 and CDR2 sequences are SNHLY and FYNNEI. CDR3 sequence (DNA): TGTACCTTCACCGCGGACAGGATGTCCACTTCCTTCACAGATACGCAGTATTTT. It encodes CTFTADRMSTSFTDTQYF.

This clonotype was recorded at least ten times. CDR3 amino acids: CASSVSAGELFF. CDR3 sequence (DNA): TGTGCCAGCAGTGTTAGCGCCGGGGAGCTGTTTTTT. The gene calls are TRBV12-3 or TRBV12-4 and TRBJ2-2; tentatively, D is TRBD2 (5 bases). There are 12 residues in the CDR3. The V gene lost 5 bases and the J gene lost 6 bases, with 7 bases spanning the gap.

At least ten counts were recorded for this clonotype. CDR3 sequence: CASRLHPTGPSTDTQYF. The DNA of the CDR3 is TGTGCCAGCAGGTTACACCCGACAGGGCCCTCCACAGATACGCAGTATTTT. The chain combines TRBV6-5 with TRBJ2-3; the match to TRBD1 covers 7 bases. Germline CDR1 reads MNHEY; CDR2 reads SVGAGI. V gave up 6 bases and J gave up 2 bases; unmatched junction bases: 14. The CDR3 sequence is 17 residues long.

The sample holds a few counts of this clonotype. V usage is TRBV20-1 and J usage is TRBJ1-5; a weak D match, TRBD1 (5 bases). CDR3 length: 19 residues. Per the germline V gene, CDR1 is DFQATT and CDR2 is SNEGSKA (reference sequence). V lost 0 bases to trimming and J lost 0 bases, with 21 bases between them. For the CDR3, the DNA is TGCAGTGCTAGAGATAGAGGCAGGGCAGGGCCTTATAGCAATCAGCCCCAGCATTTT. Amino acid sequence: CSARDRGRAGPYSNQPQHF.

This clonotype was recorded many times. J is TRBJ2-1 and V is TRBV5-6; 7 bases fit TRBD2. The V gene's germline CDR1 is SGHDT and CDR2 YYEEEE. CDR3 length equals 15 residues. Trimming at V came to 1 base and at J to 3 bases, leaving 4 bases not matched to a gene. The CDR3 here is CASSLMASGYNEQFF. The CDR3 nucleotides read TGTGCCAGCAGCTTGATGGCTAGCGGCTACAATGAGCAGTTCTTC. Filled out from reference TRBV5-6 and TRBJ2-1, the complete variable domain reads DAGVTQSPTHLIKTRGQQVTLRCSPKSGHDTVSWYQQALGQGPQFIFQYYEEEERQRGNFPDRFSGHQFPNYSSELNVNALLLGDSALYLCASSLMASGYNEQFFGPGTRLTVL.

A note on this clonotype: Relative to the germline gene, one junction end is altered; a read error may explain this. The chain carries TRBV10-1 and TRBJ2-1; 12 bases match TRBD2. CDR3 length: 13 amino acids. Germline loops: CDR1 WNHNN, CDR2 SYGVQD (reference sequence). Here the CDR3 reads CASSDPTSGGGIF. CDR3 bases: TGCGCCAGCAGTGACCCGACTAGCGGGGGTGGAATCTTC.

This clonotype was detected many times. The J gene is TRBJ1-3, the V gene TRBV12-3 or TRBV12-4; D not resolved. CDR3 length equals 13 residues. Trimming pared 8 bases from V and 0 bases from J, leaving 8 bases between. The CDR3 here is CASVRRSGNTIYF. DNA of the CDR3: TGTGCCAGCGTCAGACGCTCTGGAAACACCATATATTTT.

This clonotype was seen at least ten times. The CDR3 sequence is CASRRPGPHRPTDTQYF. As DNA, the CDR3 is TGTGCCAGCAGACGTCCGGGCCCCCACCGCCCAACAGATACGCAGTATTTT. This chain links TRBV28 with TRBJ2-3; D not resolved. Trimming cost V 6 bases and J 3 bases, with 22 bases left between them. CDR3 length: 17 amino acids. Germline lookup yields CDR1 MDHEN and CDR2 SYDVKM. Full variable domain (remainder filled in from reference TRBV28 and TRBJ2-3): DVKVTQSSRYLVKRTGEKVFLECVQDMDHENMFWYRQDPGLGLRLIYFSYDVKMKEKGDIPEGYSVSREKKERFSLILESASTNQTSMYLCASRRPGPHRPTDTQYFGPGTRLTVL.

This clonotype has a count of ten or more. The genes are TRBV29-1 and TRBJ2-4; D remains unclear. Germline CDR1 is SQVTM and CDR2 is ANQGSEA. Deletions cut 5 bases from V and 8 bases from J, with 13 bases between. The CDR3 consists of 12 residues. The CDR3 coding sequence is TGCAGCGTTCTGGACGAAGGAGACATTCAGTACTTC. This sequence encodes CSVLDEGDIQYF.

This clonotype showed up many times. The genes are TRBV11-2 and TRBJ1-4, with a weak D call TRBD1 (6 bases). Germline V gene sequence: CDR1 SGHAT, CDR2 FQNNGV. The CDR3 sequence is 13 residues long. With 5 bases removed from V and 8 bases from J, the gap between germline ends came to 12 bases. The CDR3: CASSLWGAEKLFF. The CDR3 DNA sequence: TGTGCCAGCAGCCTTTGGGGGGCAGAAAAACTGTTTTTT.

This clonotype was seen repeatedly, ten times or more. J is TRBJ1-4 and V is TRBV5-1; 7 nucleotides agree with TRBD1. Per the germline V gene, CDR1 is SGHRS and CDR2 is YFSETQ. V shed 4 bases and J 5 bases; nucleotides not matched to a gene: 8. This CDR3 comprises 15 residues. Here the CDR3 reads CASSPEPGQNEKLFF. The CDR3 DNA reads as TGCGCCAGCAGCCCGGAACCGGGACAGAATGAAAAACTGTTTTTT.

This clonotype was counted many times. The chain uses TRBV5-1 and TRBJ2-7, with 13 positions matching TRBD2. Germline trimming cut 2 bases from V and 3 bases from J; bases unmatched to any gene: 20. The germline V gene encodes CDR1 SGHRS and CDR2 YFSETQ. The CDR3 length is 21 residues. The CDR3 DNA sequence: TGCGCCAGCAGCTTTTATCTAGCGGGGAGCCCGGGACTAGCGGGGAGCTACGAGCAGTACTTC. Encoded protein: CASSFYLAGSPGLAGSYEQYF.

The table lists this clonotype with many counts. V gene TRBV12-3 or TRBV12-4 combines with J gene TRBJ2-2; no clear D gene. The CDR3 spans 13 residues. V was trimmed by 4 bases and J by 6 bases, leaving 9 bases between them. CDR3 sequence (DNA): TGTGCCAGCAGTTCCCCACTGGCCGGGGAGCTGTTTTTT. Its protein product is CASSSPLAGELFF.

Many counts were recorded for this clonotype. As DNA, the CDR3 is TGCAGCGTTGTTCGAGCCGGGGACTATGGCTACACCTTC. Translation: CSVVRAGDYGYTF. This chain uses TRBV29-1 with TRBJ1-2; D not resolved. Trimming removed 4 bases from V and 3 bases from J, with 12 bases in between. Germline V gene lookup returns CDR1 SQVTM and CDR2 ANQGSEA. This CDR3 contains 13 residues.

This clonotype occurred many times. V and J are TRBV5-5 and TRBJ2-4; 10 bases are a match to TRBD1. The junction had 1 base not matched to a gene; V was cut back by 0 bases and J by 7 bases. The germline CDR1 and CDR2 sequences are SGHKS and YYEKEE (reference sequence). The CDR3 loop spans 14 amino acids. The DNA of the CDR3 is TGTGCCAGCAGCTTGGGACAGGGGGCCAACATTCAGTACTTC. It yields the protein CASSLGQGANIQYF.

Note on this clonotype: One junction end disagrees with the germline gene, perhaps due to a read error. The V gene is TRBV10-3, the J gene TRBJ2-3, with 10 bases fitting TRBD2. This CDR3 contains 18 residues. Germline values: CDR1 ENHRY, CDR2 SYGVKD. In DNA form, the CDR3 reads TGTGCCTTCAGTTTAAAGGGACTAGCGAGAGCAAGCACAGATACGCAGTATTTT. This encodes CAFSLKGLARASTDTQYF.

In this sample, this clonotype turned up a few times. V gene TRBV14 combines with J gene TRBJ2-3, with D possibly matching TRBD1 (6 bases). V lost 4 bases to trimming and J lost 5 bases, with 19 bases between them. There are 16 residues in the CDR3. CDR1 SGHDN and CDR2 FVKESK come from the germline V gene. The CDR3 DNA reads as TGTGCCAGCAGCCCCAAACAGGGCTTTGAGGTAGATACGCAGTATTTT. This codes for CASSPKQGFEVDTQYF.

Note on this clonotype: This clone may be a read error of a much larger clone one base away. The genes are TRBV29-1 and TRBJ2-7; D is ambiguous. The CDR3 runs to 14 residues. V was clipped by 6 bases and J by 5 bases, with 20 bases between them. Germline CDR1 is SQVTM and CDR2 is ANQGSEA. Here the CDR3 reads CSVILEGRGDEQYF. CDR3 bases: TGCAGCGTGATACTGGAAGGTCGCGGCGACGAGCAGTACTTC.